Detailed here is one T cell receptor (beta chain). Its antigen is currently unknown. Individuals selected for sequencing had exhibited CD8+CD57+ cell expansion on flow cytometry. Severe acquired aplastic anemia affected all patients. The blood sampling took place in patients who had so far received no therapy. These data belong to a study of CD8+CD57+ T cells in acquired aplastic anemia. Study-wide context: CD4+ and CD8+ cells, once sorted, gave DNA averaging about 3 ug.

Study findings and constraints: The number of CD8+ CDR3 sequences shared by patients and controls was around 30.

Genomic DNA, serving as template, underwent TCR beta VDJ and CDR3 profiling. Each CDR3 protein is one row after TCRdb ran MiXCR on the reads. The sample has approximately 300,000 distinct CDR3 sequences, 56% seen once. The receptor was derived from a human donor with aplastic anemia. Sequences were obtained from sorted CD4+, CD8+, or CD8+CD57+ T cells (not recorded which) from PBMCs.

The CDR3, as DNA: TGTGCCAGCAGCTCTTCTGGGACAGGGGGCGAAGTGTACGAGCAGTACTTC. Translation gives CASSSSGTGGEVYEQYF. The V gene is TRBV7-6, the J gene TRBJ2-7; 12 nucleotides align to TRBD1. The junction had 11 bases not matched to a gene; V was cut back by 4 bases and J by 4 bases. Germline values: CDR1 SGHVS, CDR2 FNYEAQ. There are 17 residues in the CDR3.